This TCR beta chain was retrieved from a study of shared clonotypes between healthy human individuals. Overall study: Samples came from a couple of female and a few male donors aged 18 to 49. Overall study results and limits: Relative to memory subsets, naive subsets generally showed larger estimated richness. Blood alone was sampled, and tissue repertoires likely differ.

As to this clone: Antigen: not known.

Germline CDR1 reads MNHEY; CDR2 reads SMNVEV (reference sequence). J was trimmed by 3 bases and V by 0 bases; bases with no gene match: 10. The length of the CDR3 is 19 residues. Sequenced by immunoSEQ multiplex PCR; TCRdb stores in-frame clones only, minus some. Of a few million clones in the sample, around nine tenths are singletons; the top ten hold 0.14%. Sample: naive CD4+ T cells sorted from blood. The subset was: CD45RA+ positively selected. The sequence was collected from a man younger than 35 in good health. The chain recombines TRBV27 with TRBJ2-5; 13 bases agree with TRBD2. In DNA, the CDR3 is TGTGCCAGCAGTTTATCCCCGATACTAGCGGGAGGGGAGGAAGAGACCCAGTACTTC. Residues: CASSLSPILAGGEEETQYF.